This T cell receptor beta chain was identified in a study of blood T cell repertoires in COVID-19. Overall study: Acute and convalescent COVID-19 specimens originated in the United States, Italy and Spain. PBMCs, B-cell-depleted T cells, or T cells provided the cDNA or gDNA that made up the material.

In the authors' workflow: For nucleated cells, counts were estimated from reference gene primer amplification. TCRdb keeps only in-frame clones here, not all; method: immunoSEQ multiplex PCR. That table furnishes V, J and clone size, whereas the DNA furnished D and trimming. Of under 450,000 clones listed, roughly 90% are singletons. Seattle cases were enrolled at active infection and followed longitudinally. Trimming took off 6 bases at V and 4 bases at J, with 12 bases between the two ends. The CDR3 loop spans 13 amino acids. This chain links TRBV12-3 or TRBV12-4 with TRBJ1-2; the D gene is possibly TRBD1 (5 bases). Sample: peripheral blood. This sequence originates from a woman aged 35 to 49 with COVID-19, enrolled during active disease. Here the CDR3 DNA reads TGTGCCAGCAGCCGTCGACAGAGCTATGGCTACACCTTC. Its protein product is CASSRRQSYGYTF.